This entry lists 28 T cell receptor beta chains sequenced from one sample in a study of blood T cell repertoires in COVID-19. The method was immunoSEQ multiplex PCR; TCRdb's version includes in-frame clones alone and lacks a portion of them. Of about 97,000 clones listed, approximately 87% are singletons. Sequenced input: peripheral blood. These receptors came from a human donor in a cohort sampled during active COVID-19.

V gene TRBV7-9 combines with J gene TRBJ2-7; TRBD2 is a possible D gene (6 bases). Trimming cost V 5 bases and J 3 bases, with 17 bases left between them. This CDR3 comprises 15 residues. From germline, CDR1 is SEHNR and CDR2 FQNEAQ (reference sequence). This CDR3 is CASSPGLANNYEQYF. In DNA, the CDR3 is TGTGCCAGCAGCCCGGGGCTAGCGAACAACTACGAGCAGTACTTC.

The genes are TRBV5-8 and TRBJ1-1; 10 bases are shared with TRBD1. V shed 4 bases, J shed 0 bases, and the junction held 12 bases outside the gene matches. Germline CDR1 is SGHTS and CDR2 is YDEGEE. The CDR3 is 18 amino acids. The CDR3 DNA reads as TGTGCCAGCAGCCGACAGGGGGCCAGAGGAGGGTTGAACACTGAAGCTTTCTTT. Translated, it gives CASSRQGARGGLNTEAFF.

CDR3 coding DNA: TGCAGCGTTGAATCTAGGGGGCTCTCTGAAGCTTTCTTT. It codes for CSVESRGLSEAFF. V usage is TRBV29-1 and J usage is TRBJ1-1; 7 nucleotides agree with TRBD1. Germline lookup yields CDR1 SQVTM and CDR2 ANQGSEA. This CDR3 is 13 amino acids long. J lost 6 bases, V lost 2 bases, and 6 bases had no gene match.

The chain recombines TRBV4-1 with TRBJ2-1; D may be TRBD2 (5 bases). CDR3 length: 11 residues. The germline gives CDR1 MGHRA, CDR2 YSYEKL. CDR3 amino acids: CASTRDNEQFF. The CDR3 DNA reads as TGCGCTTCAACGCGGGACAATGAGCAGTTCTTC.

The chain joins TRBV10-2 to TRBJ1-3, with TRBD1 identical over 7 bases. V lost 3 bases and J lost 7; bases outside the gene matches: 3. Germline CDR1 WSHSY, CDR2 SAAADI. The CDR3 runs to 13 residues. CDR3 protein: CASSETGANTIYF. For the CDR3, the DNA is TGCGCCAGCAGTGAAACAGGGGCTAACACCATATATTTT.

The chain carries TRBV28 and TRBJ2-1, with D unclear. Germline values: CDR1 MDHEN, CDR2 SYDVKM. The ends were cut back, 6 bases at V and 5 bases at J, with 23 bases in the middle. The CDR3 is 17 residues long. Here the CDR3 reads CASSLPPASHSNNEQFF. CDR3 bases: TGTGCCAGCAGCCTACCACCTGCGAGCCACTCAAACAATGAGCAGTTCTTC.

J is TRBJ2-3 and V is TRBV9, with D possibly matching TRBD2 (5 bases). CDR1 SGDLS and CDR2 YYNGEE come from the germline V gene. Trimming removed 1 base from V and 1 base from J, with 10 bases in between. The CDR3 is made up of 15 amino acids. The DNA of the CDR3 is TGTGCCAGCAGCGTAAGCGGAGGAGGCACAGATACGCAGTATTTT. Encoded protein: CASSVSGGGTDTQYF.

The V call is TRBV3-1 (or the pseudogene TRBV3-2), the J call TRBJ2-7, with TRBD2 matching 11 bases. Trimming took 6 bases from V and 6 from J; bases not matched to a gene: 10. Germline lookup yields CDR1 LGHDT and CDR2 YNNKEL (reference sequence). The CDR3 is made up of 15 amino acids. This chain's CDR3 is CASRPTWLAGGEQYF. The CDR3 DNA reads TGTGCCAGCAGACCGACTTGGCTAGCGGGAGGCGAGCAGTACTTC.

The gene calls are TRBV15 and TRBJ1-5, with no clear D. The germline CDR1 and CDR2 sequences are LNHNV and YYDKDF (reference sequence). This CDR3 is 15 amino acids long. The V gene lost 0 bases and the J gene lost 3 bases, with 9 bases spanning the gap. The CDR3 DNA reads TGTGCCACCAGCAGAGATCTGATGGCCAATCAGCCCCAGCATTTT. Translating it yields CATSRDLMANQPQHF.

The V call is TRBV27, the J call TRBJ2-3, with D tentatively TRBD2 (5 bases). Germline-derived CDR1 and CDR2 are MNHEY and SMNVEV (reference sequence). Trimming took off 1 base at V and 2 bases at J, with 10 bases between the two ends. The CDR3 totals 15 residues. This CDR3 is CASSLFRGATDTQYF. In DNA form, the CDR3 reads TGTGCCAGCAGTTTATTCCGGGGAGCCACAGATACGCAGTATTTT.

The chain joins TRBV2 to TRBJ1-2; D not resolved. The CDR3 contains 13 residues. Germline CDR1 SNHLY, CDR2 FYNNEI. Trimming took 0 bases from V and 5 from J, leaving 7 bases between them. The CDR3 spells CASSEARGYGYTF. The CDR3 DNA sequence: TGTGCCAGCAGTGAAGCGCGAGGTTATGGCTACACCTTC.

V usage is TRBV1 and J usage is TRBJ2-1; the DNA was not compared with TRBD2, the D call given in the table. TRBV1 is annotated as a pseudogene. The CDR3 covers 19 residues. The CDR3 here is CTSSQVWDYYHKPIGEQFF. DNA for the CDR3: TGCACCAGCAGCCAAGTTTGGGACTACTACCACAAACCCATCGGGGAGCAGTTCTTC.

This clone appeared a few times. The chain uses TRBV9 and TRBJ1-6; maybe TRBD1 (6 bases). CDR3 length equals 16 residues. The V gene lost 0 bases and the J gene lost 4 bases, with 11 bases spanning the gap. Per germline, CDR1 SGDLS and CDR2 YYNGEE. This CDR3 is CASSVGQGPYNSPLHF. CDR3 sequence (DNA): TGTGCCAGCAGCGTAGGGCAGGGGCCTTATAATTCACCCCTCCACTTT.

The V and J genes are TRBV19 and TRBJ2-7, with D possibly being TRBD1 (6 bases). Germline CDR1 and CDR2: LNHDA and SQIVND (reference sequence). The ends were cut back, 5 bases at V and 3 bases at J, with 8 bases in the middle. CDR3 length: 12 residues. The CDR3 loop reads CASSPQGYEQYF. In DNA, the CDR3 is TGTGCCAGTAGTCCACAGGGCTACGAGCAGTACTTC.

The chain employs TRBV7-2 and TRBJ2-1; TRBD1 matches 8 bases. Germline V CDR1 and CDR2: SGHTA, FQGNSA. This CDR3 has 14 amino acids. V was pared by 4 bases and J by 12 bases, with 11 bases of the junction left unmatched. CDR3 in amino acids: CASSSGQGGPGQFF. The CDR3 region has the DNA TGTGCCAGCAGCTCCGGACAGGGCGGCCCCGGGCAGTTCTTC. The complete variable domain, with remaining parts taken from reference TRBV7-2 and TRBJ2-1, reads GAGVSQSPSNKVTEKGKDVELRCDPISGHTALYWYRQSLGQGLEFLIYFQGNSAPDKSGLPSDRFSAERTGGSVSTLTIQRTQQEDSAVYLCASSSGQGGPGQFFGPGTRLTVL.

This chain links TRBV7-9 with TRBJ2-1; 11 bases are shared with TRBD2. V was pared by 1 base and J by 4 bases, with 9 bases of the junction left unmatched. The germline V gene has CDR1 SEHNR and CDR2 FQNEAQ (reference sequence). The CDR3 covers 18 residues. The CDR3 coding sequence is TGTGCCAGCAGCTTAGTAATGTCTAGCGGGGGGAATTACAATGAGCAGTTCTTC. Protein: CASSLVMSSGGNYNEQFF.

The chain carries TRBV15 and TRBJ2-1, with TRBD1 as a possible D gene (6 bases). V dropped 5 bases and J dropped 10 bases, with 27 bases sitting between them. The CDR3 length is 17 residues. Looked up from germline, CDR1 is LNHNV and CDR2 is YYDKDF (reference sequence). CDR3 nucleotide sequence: TGTGCCACCAGCCAAACACGATTGGGGACATTAATCGAGGAGCAGTTCTTC. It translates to CATSQTRLGTLIEEQFF.

The CDR3: CASRSGAYSTDTQYF. The CDR3 DNA reads as TGTGCCAGCAGGAGCGGGGCTTATTCTACAGATACGCAGTATTTT. The chain joins TRBV28 to TRBJ2-3; 7 bases map to TRBD2. Germline V lookup: CDR1 MDHEN, CDR2 SYDVKM. J gave up 3 bases and V 6 bases, and 9 bases lay outside the gene matches. This CDR3 region has 15 residues.

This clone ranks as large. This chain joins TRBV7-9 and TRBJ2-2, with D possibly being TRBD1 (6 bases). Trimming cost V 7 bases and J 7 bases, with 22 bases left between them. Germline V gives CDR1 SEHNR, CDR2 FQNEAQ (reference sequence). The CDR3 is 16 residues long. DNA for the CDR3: TGTGCCAGCACCAACATACAAACAGGGCTCGGCGGGGAGCTGTTTTTT. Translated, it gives CASTNIQTGLGGELFF. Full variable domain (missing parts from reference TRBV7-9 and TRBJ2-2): DTGVSQNPRHKITKRGQNVTFRCDPISEHNRLYWYRQTLGQGPEFLTYFQNEAQLEKSRLLSDRFSAERPKGSFSTLEIQRTEQGDSAMYLCASTNIQTGLGGELFFGEGSRLTVL.

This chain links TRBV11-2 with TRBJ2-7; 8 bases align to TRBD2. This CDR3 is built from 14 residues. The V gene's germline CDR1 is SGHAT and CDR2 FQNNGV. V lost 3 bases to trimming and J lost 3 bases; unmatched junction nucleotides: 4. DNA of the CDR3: TGTGCCAGCAGCTTGGTTCGGGGGGGCTACGAGCAGTACTTC. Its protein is CASSLVRGGYEQYF.

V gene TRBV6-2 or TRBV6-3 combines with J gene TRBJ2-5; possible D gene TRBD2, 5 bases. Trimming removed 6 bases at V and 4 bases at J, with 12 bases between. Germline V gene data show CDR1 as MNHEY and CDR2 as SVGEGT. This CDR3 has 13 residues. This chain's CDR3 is CASSPRRTETQYF. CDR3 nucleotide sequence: TGTGCCAGCAGCCCCCGGAGGACAGAGACCCAGTACTTC.

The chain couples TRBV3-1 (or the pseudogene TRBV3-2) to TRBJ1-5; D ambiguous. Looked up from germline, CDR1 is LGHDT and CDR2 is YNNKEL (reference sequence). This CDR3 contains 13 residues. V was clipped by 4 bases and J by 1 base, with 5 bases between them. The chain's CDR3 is CASSRGSNQPQHF. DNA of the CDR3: TGTGCCAGCAGCCGCGGGAGCAATCAGCCCCAGCATTTT.

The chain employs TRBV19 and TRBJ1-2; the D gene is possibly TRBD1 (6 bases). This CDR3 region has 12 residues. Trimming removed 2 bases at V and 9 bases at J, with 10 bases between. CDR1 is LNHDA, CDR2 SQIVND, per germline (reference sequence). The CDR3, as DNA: TGTGCCAGTAGTATAAGGGGGAATCGCTACACCTTC. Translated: CASSIRGNRYTF.

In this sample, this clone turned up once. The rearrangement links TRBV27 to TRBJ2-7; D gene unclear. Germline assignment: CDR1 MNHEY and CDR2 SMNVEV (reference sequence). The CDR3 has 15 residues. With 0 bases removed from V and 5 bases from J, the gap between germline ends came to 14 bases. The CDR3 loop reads CASSLSLGRPDEQYF. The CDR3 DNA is TGTGCCAGCAGTTTATCGTTGGGCCGTCCTGACGAGCAGTACTTC.

This CDR3 reads CASSESFLNTEAFF. For the CDR3, the DNA is TGTGCCAGCAGTGAATCATTTCTGAACACTGAAGCTTTCTTT. The rearrangement links TRBV6-1 to TRBJ1-1; D is unclear. CDR1 and CDR2 (germline): MNHNS, SASEGT. The ends were cut back, 2 bases at V and 0 bases at J, with 7 bases in the middle. The CDR3 runs 14 residues.

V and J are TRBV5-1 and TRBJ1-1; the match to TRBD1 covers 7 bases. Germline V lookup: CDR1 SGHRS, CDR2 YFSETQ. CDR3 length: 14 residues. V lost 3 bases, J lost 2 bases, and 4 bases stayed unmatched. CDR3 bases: TGCGCCAGCAGCTGGGACAGTACAAACACTGAAGCTTTCTTT. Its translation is CASSWDSTNTEAFF.

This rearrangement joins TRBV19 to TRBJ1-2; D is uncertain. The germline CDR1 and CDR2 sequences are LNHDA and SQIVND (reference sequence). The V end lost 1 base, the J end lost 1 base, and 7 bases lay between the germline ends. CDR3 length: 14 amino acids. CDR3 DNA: TGTGCCAGTAGTATAGGTGCAGGTAACTATGGCTACACCTTC. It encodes CASSIGAGNYGYTF.

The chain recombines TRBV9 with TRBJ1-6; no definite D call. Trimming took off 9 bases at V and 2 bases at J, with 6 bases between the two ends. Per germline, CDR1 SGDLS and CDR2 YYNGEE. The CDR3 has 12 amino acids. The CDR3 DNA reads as TGTGCCACCGGGACCTATAATTCACCCCTCCACTTT. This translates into CATGTYNSPLHF.